Each of the 9 T cell receptor beta chains below was sequenced from the same sample in a study of shared clonotypes between healthy human individuals. Clones were sequenced by immunoSEQ multiplex PCR, and TCRdb holds only the in-frame ones, with some missing. The repertoire has 2 million to 3 million clones, more than 85% of them found once; the top ten carry 0.36%. Sequenced input: naive CD4+ T cells from PBMCs. Sample subset: CD45RA+ positively selected. The receptors derive from a man aged 18 to 30 in good health. Some clones in this sample may be carry-over from other donors' samples.

V and J are TRBV6-1 and TRBJ1-5; weak D call: TRBD1 (6 bases). The V end was cut by 5 bases, the J end by 3 bases, with 14 bases between. CDR3 length: 15 amino acids. CDR1 and CDR2 from the germline V gene are MNHNS and SASEGT. The CDR3 spells CASSSGGGPNQPQHF. The DNA of the CDR3 is TGTGCCAGCAGTAGCGGAGGGGGTCCCAATCAGCCCCAGCATTTT.

The chain employs TRBV10-3 and TRBJ2-3; tentative D call: TRBD1 (6 bases). Germline V gene data show CDR1 as ENHRY and CDR2 as SYGVKD. The CDR3 length is 15 residues. Trimming removed 3 bases at V and 4 bases at J, with 14 bases between. CDR3 in amino acids: CAISDPKEGADTQYF. CDR3 coding DNA: TGTGCCATCAGTGACCCGAAAGAGGGGGCAGATACGCAGTATTTT.

This rearrangement joins TRBV11-2 to TRBJ2-1; no clear D. Trimming cost V 4 bases and J 15 bases, with 7 bases left between them. Germline V gene lookup returns CDR1 SGHAT and CDR2 FQNNGV. The CDR3 extends over 9 amino acids. The CDR3 is CASSSPPFF. The CDR3 DNA sequence: TGTGCCAGCAGCTCCCCGCCGTTCTTC. The full variable domain, completed using reference TRBV11-2 and TRBJ2-1, is EAGVAQSPRYKIIEKRQSVAFWCNPISGHATLYWYQQILGQGPKLLIQFQNNGVVDDSQLPKDRFSAERLKGVDSTLKIQPAKLEDSAVYLCASSSPPFFGPGTRLTVL.

The CDR3 DNA follows: TGTGCCAGCAAAAGCGGGAGCCCCCCCGAATACGAGCAGTACTTC. Translated: CASKSGSPPEYEQYF. The genes are TRBV2 and TRBJ2-7, with 8 positions matching TRBD2. This CDR3 is 15 amino acids long. V lost 7 bases, J lost 4 bases, and 12 bases stayed unmatched. CDR1 is SNHLY and CDR2 is FYNNEI in the germline V gene.

The chain joins TRBV2 to TRBJ1-5; D perhaps matches TRBD1 (5 bases). The germline V gene has CDR1 SNHLY and CDR2 FYNNEI. The CDR3 consists of 15 residues. Trimming removed 7 bases from V and 3 bases from J, with 16 bases in between. Here the CDR3 reads CASMTGTANNQPQHF. The DNA of the CDR3 is TGTGCCAGCATGACTGGGACGGCTAACAATCAGCCCCAGCATTTT.

V is TRBV7-9 and J is TRBJ2-5; TRBD2 matches 10 bases. This CDR3 region has 17 residues. Germline values: CDR1 SEHNR, CDR2 FQNEAQ (reference sequence). With 3 bases clipped from V and 5 bases from J, the junction kept 12 bases outside the gene matches. CDR3 residues: CASSFNPASGRWETQYF. The CDR3 nucleotides are TGTGCCAGCAGCTTTAATCCCGCTAGCGGGAGATGGGAGACCCAGTACTTC.

Note on this clone: Other DNA sequences from this sample encode an identical CDR3 as well. The genes are TRBV6-5 and TRBJ2-1; 10 positions match TRBD2. Germline V gene sequence: CDR1 MNHEY, CDR2 SVGAGI. Trimming cost V 0 bases and J 7 bases; bases outside gene matches: 3. The CDR3 extends over 15 amino acids. In DNA, the CDR3 is TGTGCCAGCAGTTACTCTAGCGGGAGGTCGAATGAGCAGTTCTTC. This sequence encodes CASSYSSGRSNEQFF.

V and J are TRBV4-1 and TRBJ2-2; D is possibly TRBD1 (5 bases). V gave up 2 bases and J gave up 1 base, with 8 bases separating them. The CDR3 runs 15 residues. Germline assignment: CDR1 MGHRA and CDR2 YSYEKL. The CDR3 sequence is CASSQRGQNTGELFF. In DNA form, the CDR3 reads TGCGCCAGCAGCCAACGAGGACAGAACACCGGGGAGCTGTTTTTT.

CDR3 nucleotides: TGCGCCAGCAGCTTGGACGGCAGAACTTCTGGGGCCAACGTCCTGACTTTC. Its protein is CASSLDGRTSGANVLTF. V is TRBV5-1 and J is TRBJ2-6, with no clear D. CDR1 and CDR2 from the germline V gene are SGHRS and YFSETQ. Between the trimmed V and J ends, which lost 0 bases and 1 base, there was a span of 11 bases. CDR3 length: 17 residues.